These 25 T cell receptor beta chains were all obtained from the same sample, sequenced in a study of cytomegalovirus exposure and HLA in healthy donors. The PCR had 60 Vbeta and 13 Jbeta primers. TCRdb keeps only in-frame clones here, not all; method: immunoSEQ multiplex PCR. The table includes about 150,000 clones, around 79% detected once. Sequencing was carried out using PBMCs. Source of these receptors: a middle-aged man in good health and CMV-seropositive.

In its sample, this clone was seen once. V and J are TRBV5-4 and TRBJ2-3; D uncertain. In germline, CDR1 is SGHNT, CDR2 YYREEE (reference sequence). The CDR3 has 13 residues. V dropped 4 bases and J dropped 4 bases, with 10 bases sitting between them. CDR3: CASSTDTPDTQYF. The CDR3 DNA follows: TGTGCCAGCAGCACCGACACGCCAGATACGCAGTATTTT.

CDR3 in amino acids: CASSLGTNTGELFF. The CDR3 DNA reads TGTGCCAGCAGCTTGGGTACGAACACCGGGGAGCTGTTTTTT. The rearrangement links TRBV5-6 to TRBJ2-2; D is unclear. There are 14 residues in the CDR3. The germline V gene has CDR1 SGHDT and CDR2 YYEEEE. The ends were cut back, 0 bases at V and 0 bases at J, with 3 bases in the middle. Based on the CDR3 plus reference TRBV5-6 and TRBJ2-2, the full variable domain is DAGVTQSPTHLIKTRGQQVTLRCSPKSGHDTVSWYQQALGQGPQFIFQYYEEEERQRGNFPDRFSGHQFPNYSSELNVNALLLGDSALYLCASSLGTNTGELFFGEGSRLTVL.

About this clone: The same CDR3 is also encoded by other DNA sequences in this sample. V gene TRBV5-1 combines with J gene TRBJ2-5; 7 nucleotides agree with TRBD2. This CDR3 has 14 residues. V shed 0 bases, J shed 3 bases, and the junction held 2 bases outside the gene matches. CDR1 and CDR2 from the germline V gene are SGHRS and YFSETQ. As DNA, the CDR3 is TGCGCCAGCAGCTTGGCCCTAGCGGAAGAGACCCAGTACTTC. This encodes CASSLALAEETQYF.

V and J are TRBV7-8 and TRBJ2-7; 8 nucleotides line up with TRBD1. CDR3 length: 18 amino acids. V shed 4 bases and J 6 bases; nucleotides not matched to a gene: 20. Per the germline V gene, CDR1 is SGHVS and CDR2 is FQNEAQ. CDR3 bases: TGTGCCAGCAGCTCGCTTTTGAGGACAGGGAACCTCCTCCGCGAGCAGTACTTC. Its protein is CASSSLLRTGNLLREQYF.

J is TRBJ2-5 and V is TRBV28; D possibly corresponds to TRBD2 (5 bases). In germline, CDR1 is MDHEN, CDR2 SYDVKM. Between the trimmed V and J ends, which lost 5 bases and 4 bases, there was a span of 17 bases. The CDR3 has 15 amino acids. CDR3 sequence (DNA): TGTGCCAGCAGTGAAGGGAGCACCACCGGAGAGACCCAGTACTTC. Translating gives CASSEGSTTGETQYF. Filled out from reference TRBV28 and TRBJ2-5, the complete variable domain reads DVKVTQSSRYLVKRTGEKVFLECVQDMDHENMFWYRQDPGLGLRLIYFSYDVKMKEKGDIPEGYSVSREKKERFSLILESASTNQTSMYLCASSEGSTTGETQYFGPGTRLLVL.

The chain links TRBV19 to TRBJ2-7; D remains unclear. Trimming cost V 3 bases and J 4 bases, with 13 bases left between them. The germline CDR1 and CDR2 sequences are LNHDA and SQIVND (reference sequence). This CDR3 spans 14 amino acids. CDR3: CASSILGSAYEQYF. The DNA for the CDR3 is TGTGCCAGTAGTATCCTAGGCTCGGCGTACGAGCAGTACTTC. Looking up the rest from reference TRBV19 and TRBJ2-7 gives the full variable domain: DGGITQSPKYLFRKEGQNVTLSCEQNLNHDAMYWYRQDPGQGLRLIYYSQIVNDFQKGDIAEGYSVSREKKESFPLTVTSAQKNPTAFYLCASSILGSAYEQYFGPGTRLTVT.

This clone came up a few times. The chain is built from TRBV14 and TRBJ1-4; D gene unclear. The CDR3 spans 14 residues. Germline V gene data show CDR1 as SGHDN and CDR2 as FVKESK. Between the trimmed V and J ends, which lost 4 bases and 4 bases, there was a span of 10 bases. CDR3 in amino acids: CASSPSQSNEKLFF. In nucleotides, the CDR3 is TGTGCCAGCAGCCCTAGCCAGAGTAATGAAAAACTGTTTTTT.

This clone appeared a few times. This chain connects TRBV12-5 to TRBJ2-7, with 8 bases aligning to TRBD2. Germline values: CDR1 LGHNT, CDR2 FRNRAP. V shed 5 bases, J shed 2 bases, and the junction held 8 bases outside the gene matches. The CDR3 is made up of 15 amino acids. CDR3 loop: CASGTEIAGTYEQYF. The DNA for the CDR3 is TGTGCTAGTGGTACGGAGATAGCGGGGACCTACGAGCAGTACTTC.

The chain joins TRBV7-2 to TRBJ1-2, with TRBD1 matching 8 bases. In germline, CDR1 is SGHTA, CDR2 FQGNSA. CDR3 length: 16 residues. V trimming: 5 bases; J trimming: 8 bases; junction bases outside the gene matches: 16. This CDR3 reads CASSPYVAGGAYGYTF. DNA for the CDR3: TGTGCCAGCAGCCCTTACGTGGCAGGGGGCGCATACGGCTACACCTTC.

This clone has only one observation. The CDR3 DNA is TGCAGCGGCGGGGACTGGACTAGCGGGAGTTTAGATACGCAGTATTTT. Translated: CSGGDWTSGSLDTQYF. The chain combines TRBV29-1 with TRBJ2-3; 13 bases fit TRBD2. The CDR3 is made up of 16 amino acids. CDR1 and CDR2 from the germline V gene are SQVTM and ANQGSEA. The V and J ends lost 7 bases and 5 bases, in that order; junction bases with no gene match: 12.

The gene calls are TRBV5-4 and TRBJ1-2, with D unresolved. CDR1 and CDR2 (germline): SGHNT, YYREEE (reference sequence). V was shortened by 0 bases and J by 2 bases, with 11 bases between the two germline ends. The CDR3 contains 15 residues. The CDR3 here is CASSLDLAENYGYTF. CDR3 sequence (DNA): TGTGCCAGCAGCTTGGATCTTGCAGAAAACTATGGCTACACCTTC. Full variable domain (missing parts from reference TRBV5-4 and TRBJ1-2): ETGVTQSPTHLIKTRGQQVTLRCSSQSGHNTVSWYQQALGQGPQFIFQYYREEENGRGNFPPRFSGLQFPNYSSELNVNALELDDSALYLCASSLDLAENYGYTFGSGTRLTVV.

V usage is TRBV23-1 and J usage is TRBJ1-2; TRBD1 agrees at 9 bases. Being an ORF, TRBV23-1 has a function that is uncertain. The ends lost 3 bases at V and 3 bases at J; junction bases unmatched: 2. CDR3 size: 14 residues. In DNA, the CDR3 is TGCGCCAGCAGTCAGGGACAGGGCTACTATGGCTACACCTTC. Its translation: CASSQGQGYYGYTF.

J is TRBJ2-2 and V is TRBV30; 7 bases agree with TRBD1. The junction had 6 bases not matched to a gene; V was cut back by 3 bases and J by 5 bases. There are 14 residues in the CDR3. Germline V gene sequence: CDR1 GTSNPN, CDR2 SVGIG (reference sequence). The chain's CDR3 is CAWRLTGVTGELFF. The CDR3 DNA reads TGTGCCTGGAGACTAACAGGGGTGACCGGGGAGCTGTTTTTT.

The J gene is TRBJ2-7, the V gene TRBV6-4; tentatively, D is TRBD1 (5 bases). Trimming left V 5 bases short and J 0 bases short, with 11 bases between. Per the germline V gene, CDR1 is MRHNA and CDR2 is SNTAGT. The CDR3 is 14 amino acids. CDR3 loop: CASSNDRNSYEQYF. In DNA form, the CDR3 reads TGTGCCAGCAGTAACGACAGAAACTCCTACGAGCAGTACTTC.

This CDR3 is CASSLGKLYEQYF. The DNA of the CDR3 is TGTGCCAGCAGCTTGGGAAAACTCTACGAGCAGTACTTC. J is TRBJ2-7 and V is TRBV5-6; D remains ambiguous. CDR1 and CDR2 (germline): SGHDT, YYEEEE. The CDR3 has 13 residues. Trimming cost V 0 bases and J 3 bases, with 7 bases left between them. The full variable domain, rest sourced from reference TRBV5-6 and TRBJ2-7, is DAGVTQSPTHLIKTRGQQVTLRCSPKSGHDTVSWYQQALGQGPQFIFQYYEEEERQRGNFPDRFSGHQFPNYSSELNVNALLLGDSALYLCASSLGKLYEQYFGPGTRLTVT.

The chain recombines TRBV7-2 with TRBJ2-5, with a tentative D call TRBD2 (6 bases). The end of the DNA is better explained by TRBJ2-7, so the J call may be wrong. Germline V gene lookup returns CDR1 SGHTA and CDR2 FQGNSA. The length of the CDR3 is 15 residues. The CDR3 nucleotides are TGTGCCAGCAGCTTAGGGGCGGGGAACCCCTACGAGCAGTACTTC. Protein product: CASSLGAGNPYEQYF.

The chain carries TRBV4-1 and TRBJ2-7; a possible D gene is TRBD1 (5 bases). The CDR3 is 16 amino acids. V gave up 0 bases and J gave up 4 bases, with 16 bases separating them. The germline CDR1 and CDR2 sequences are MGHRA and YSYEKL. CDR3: CASSQEMGLQGYEQYF. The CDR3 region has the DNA TGCGCCAGCAGCCAAGAGATGGGGCTGCAGGGATACGAGCAGTACTTC.

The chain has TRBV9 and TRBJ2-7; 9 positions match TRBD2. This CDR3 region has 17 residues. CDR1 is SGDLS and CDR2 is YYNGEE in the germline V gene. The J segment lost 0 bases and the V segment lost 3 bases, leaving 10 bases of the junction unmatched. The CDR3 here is CASSARASGVASYEQYF. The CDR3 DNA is TGTGCCAGCAGCGCCCGGGCTAGCGGGGTAGCCTCCTACGAGCAGTACTTC.

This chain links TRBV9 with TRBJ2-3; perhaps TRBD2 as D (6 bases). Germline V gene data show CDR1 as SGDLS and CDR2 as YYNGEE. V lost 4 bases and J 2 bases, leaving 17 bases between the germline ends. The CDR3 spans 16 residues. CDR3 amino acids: CASSPTGVPPTDTQYF. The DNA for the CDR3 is TGTGCCAGCAGCCCGACGGGAGTCCCCCCCACAGATACGCAGTATTTT.

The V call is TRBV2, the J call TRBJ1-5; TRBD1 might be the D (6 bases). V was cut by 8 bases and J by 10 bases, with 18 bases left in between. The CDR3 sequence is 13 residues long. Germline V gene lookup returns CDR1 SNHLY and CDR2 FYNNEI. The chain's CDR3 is CASSESEQGPQHF. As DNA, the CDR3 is TGTGCCAGCTCCGAATCGGAACAGGGCCCCCAGCATTTT.

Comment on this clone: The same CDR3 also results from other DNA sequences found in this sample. The CDR3 here is CASSLGGAGDYNEQFF. The CDR3 nucleotides read TGTGCCAGCAGCTTGGGTGGCGCGGGAGACTACAATGAGCAGTTCTTC. This chain links TRBV5-4 with TRBJ2-1; 7 bases fit TRBD2. CDR3 length: 16 amino acids. Unmatched junction bases numbered 6, after V lost 0 bases and J lost 3 bases. Germline loops: CDR1 SGHNT, CDR2 YYREEE (reference sequence).

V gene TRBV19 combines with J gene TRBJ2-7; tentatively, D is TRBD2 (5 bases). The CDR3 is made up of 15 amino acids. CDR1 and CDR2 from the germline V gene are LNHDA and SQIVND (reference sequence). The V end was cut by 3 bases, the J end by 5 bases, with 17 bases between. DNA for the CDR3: TGTGCCAGTAGTATTTCGGAGGTATCGCTAAACGAGCAGTACTTC. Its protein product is CASSISEVSLNEQYF.

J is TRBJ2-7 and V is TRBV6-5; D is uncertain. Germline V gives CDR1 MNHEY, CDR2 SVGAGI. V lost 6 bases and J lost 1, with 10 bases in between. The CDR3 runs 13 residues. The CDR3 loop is CASRILQSYEQYF. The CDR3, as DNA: TGTGCCAGCAGAATTTTACAGTCCTACGAGCAGTACTTC.

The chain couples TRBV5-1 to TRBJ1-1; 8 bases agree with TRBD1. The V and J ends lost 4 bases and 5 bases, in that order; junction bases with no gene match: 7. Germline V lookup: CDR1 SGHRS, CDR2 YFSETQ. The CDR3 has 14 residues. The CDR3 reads CASSDPGQATEAFF. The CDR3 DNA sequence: TGCGCCAGCAGCGACCCGGGACAGGCAACTGAAGCTTTCTTT. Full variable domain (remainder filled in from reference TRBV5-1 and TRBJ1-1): KAGVTQTPRYLIKTRGQQVTLSCSPISGHRSVSWYQQTPGQGLQFLFEYFSETQRNKGNFPGRFSGRQFSNSRSEMNVSTLELGDSALYLCASSDPGQATEAFFGQGTRLTVV.

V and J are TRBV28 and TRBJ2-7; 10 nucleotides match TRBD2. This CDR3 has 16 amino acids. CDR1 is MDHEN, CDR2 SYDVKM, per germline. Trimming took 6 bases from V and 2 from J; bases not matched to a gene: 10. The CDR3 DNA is TGTGCCAGCAGCTATACGAGCGGGAGGGCCGCCTACGAGCAGTACTTC. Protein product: CASSYTSGRAAYEQYF. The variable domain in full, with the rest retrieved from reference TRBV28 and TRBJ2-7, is DVKVTQSSRYLVKRTGEKVFLECVQDMDHENMFWYRQDPGLGLRLIYFSYDVKMKEKGDIPEGYSVSREKKERFSLILESASTNQTSMYLCASSYTSGRAAYEQYFGPGTRLTVT.